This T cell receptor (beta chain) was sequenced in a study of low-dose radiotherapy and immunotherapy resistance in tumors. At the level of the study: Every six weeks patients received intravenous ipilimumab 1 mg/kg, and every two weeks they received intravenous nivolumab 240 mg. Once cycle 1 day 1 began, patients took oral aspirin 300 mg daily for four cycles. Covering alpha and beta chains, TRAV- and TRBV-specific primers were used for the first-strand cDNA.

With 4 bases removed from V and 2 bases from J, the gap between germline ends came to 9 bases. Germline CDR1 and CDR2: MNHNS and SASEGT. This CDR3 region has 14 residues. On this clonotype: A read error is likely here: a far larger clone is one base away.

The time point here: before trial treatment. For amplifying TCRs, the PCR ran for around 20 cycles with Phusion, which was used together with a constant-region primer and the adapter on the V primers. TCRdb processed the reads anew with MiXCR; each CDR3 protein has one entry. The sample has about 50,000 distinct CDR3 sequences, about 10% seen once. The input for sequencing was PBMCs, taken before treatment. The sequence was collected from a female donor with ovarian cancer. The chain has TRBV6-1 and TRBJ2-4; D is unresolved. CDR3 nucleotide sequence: TGTGCCAGCAGTGTGGGGTCGCCCAAAAACATTCAGTACTTC. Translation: CASSVGSPKNIQYF.